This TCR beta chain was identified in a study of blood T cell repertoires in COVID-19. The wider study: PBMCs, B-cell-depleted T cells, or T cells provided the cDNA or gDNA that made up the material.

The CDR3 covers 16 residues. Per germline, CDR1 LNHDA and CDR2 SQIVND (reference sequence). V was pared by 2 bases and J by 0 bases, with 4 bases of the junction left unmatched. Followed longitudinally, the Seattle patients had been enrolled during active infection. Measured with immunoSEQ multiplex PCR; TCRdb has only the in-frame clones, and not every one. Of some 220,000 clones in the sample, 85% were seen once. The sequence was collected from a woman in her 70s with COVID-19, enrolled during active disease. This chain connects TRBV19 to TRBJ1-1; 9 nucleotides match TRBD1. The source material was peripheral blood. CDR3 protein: CASSIFTGGLNTEAFF. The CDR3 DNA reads TGTGCCAGTAGTATATTCACAGGGGGCCTGAACACTGAAGCTTTCTTT.